What follows describes a single T cell receptor beta chain. Its antigen is not identified. The data derive from a study of cytomegalovirus exposure and HLA in healthy donors. Notes on the study in general: Generally TCR sequences proved uncommon, though certain public TCRs appeared in numerous donors. It was reported that TCR beta sequences correctly inferred the HLA-A and HLA-B alleles for most subjects.

PCR involved 60 Vbeta and 13 Jbeta primers. The repertoire was sequenced with immunoSEQ multiplex PCR; TCRdb's copy has only in-frame clones and lacks some. The sample has 170,000 or so clones, around 81% seen once. Per the germline V gene, CDR1 is MGHRA and CDR2 is YSYEKL. The CDR3 is made up of 16 amino acids. The ends were cut back, 0 bases at V and 0 bases at J, with 9 bases in the middle. The sample taken for sequencing was PBMCs. The rearrangement uses TRBV4-1 and TRBJ1-3; no definite D call. The source is a woman aged 25 to 39 in good health and CMV-seronegative. The CDR3 region has the DNA TGCGCCAGCAGCCAAGACAGGTTTAGCTCTGGAAACACCATATATTTT. It specifies CASSQDRFSSGNTIYF.